This T cell receptor (beta chain) was observed in a study of CD8 T cells in ankylosing spondylitis. Study-wide results and caveats: It appeared that ankylosing spondylitis blood was characterized by a TCR beta motif of fewer than 10 highly homologous variants.

This clonotype was seen only a few times. Antigen unknown. Molecular-barcoded quantitative 5'-RACE produced these TCR beta libraries. A single record per CDR3 protein comes from TCRdb applying MiXCR to the 5' RACE reads. The repertoire holds about 39,000 distinct CDR3 sequences, with 9% to 12% as singletons. This CDR3 region has 14 residues. CDR1 and CDR2 from the germline V gene are MGHDK and SYGVNS. J gave up 3 bases and V 2 bases, and 0 bases lay outside the gene matches. This chain connects TRBV25-1 to TRBJ2-2; 7 nucleotides align to TRBD1. Material: blood, either unsorted or a sorted T cell fraction (not recorded which). The sequence was obtained from a male donor with ankylosing spondylitis or in good health (not recorded which). The CDR3 DNA sequence: TGTGCCAGCAGTGAACAGGGGGACACCGGGGAGCTGTTTTTT. It yields the protein CASSEQGDTGELFF.